One and the same sample provided the 2 T cell receptor beta chains below, sequenced in a study of Ad26.COV2.S vaccination and SARS-CoV-2 variants. The protocol was immunoSEQ multiplex PCR, while the TCRdb copy is restricted to in-frame clones and leaves out a portion. Altogether over 85,000 clones are present, around 80% being singletons, with the ten largest covering roughly 17%. The material sequenced was peripheral blood, taken after recovery from COVID-19. The receptors originated from a human donor who had recovered from COVID-19.

This clone was detected only once. The rearrangement joins TRBV23-1 to TRBJ2-5; a possible D gene is TRBD1 (6 bases). TRBV23-1 is recorded as an ORF, its role being uncertain. Trimming removed 6 bases from V and 1 base from J, with 18 bases in between. The CDR3 spans 16 residues. The CDR3 DNA follows: TGCGCCAGCAGCGACAAAACGGGGACAACCCAAGAGACCCAGTACTTC. Its translation: CASSDKTGTTQETQYF.

The rearrangement links TRBV6-4 to TRBJ2-3; the match to TRBD2 covers 8 bases. V lost 0 bases, J lost 5 bases, and 4 bases stayed unmatched. Germline CDR1 is MRHNA and CDR2 is SNTAGT. The length of the CDR3 is 15 residues. The CDR3 loop reads CASSDSTGGGDTQYF. The CDR3 DNA reads as TGTGCCAGCAGTGACTCGACCGGGGGGGGAGATACGCAGTATTTT.